This T cell receptor beta chain was identified in a study of beta chain features in type 1 diabetes. The wider study: The study examined more than 100,000,000 sorted cells across all samples. Study-wide points: Patients and controls would be equally affected if PCR favored shorter templates. Relative to healthy donors, patients appeared to have naive, central memory and Treg TCRB repertoires that were more similar. Moderate but significant shortening of TCRB CDR3s was recorded in all four CD4+ subsets from Type 1 diabetes patients.

Expressed TCRB transcripts were sequenced because the isolated RNA had all been reverse transcribed beforehand. TCRdb's copy holds only in-frame clones and misses some; the assay was immunoSEQ multiplex PCR. This table has 160,000 or so clones, about 9% appearing once. To note about this clone: Antigen specificity is unknown.

The CDR3 spans 14 residues. Germline values: CDR1 SGHNT, CDR2 YYREEE (reference sequence). V dropped 1 base and J dropped 5 bases, with 9 bases sitting between them. The sequencing sample was made of central memory CD4+ T cells from blood. The source is a woman aged 25 to 45 with type 1 diabetes. The chain links TRBV5-4 to TRBJ1-4; D is perhaps TRBD1 (6 bases). The CDR3 nucleotides read TGTGCCAGCAGCTTGAACCAGGGGAATGAAAAACTGTTTTTT. It translates to CASSLNQGNEKLFF.